These T cell receptor beta chains were read from a single sample in a study of blood T cells in healthy people across ages. TCRdb re-called the 5' RACE reads with MiXCR, one entry per CDR3 protein. Of fewer than 800,000 distinct CDR3 sequences listed, roughly 21% are singletons. The sequencing input was blood. The receptor source for this set is a man in his 70s in good health. The CDR3 runs from the conserved cysteine through the conserved F or W. The D gene is left open where the match is weak. Clone size is stated in some rows and not others, as once, few, many or a class when expanded.

TRBV20-1,.,TRBJ2-1,.,TGCAGTTCTGGGTACAATGAGCAGTTCTTC,CSSGYNEQFF
TRBV5-1,.,TRBJ1-1,.,TGCGCCAGCAGCGCCGACCAGCATGCGAACACTGAAGCTTTCTTT,CASSADQHANTEAFF
TRBV7-3,.,TRBJ2-1,.,TGTGCCAGCAGCTTAGGTGAGCCAGCGACCTCCTACAATGAGCAGTTCTTC,CASSLGEPATSYNEQFF
TRBV6-2/TRBV6-3,TRBD2,TRBJ2-5,.,TGTGCCAGCAGTTTTGGGACTAGCGGGCCCCAGCAGTACTTC,CASSFGTSGPQQYF
TRBV12-5,TRBD2,TRBJ2-7,.,TGTGCTAGTGGTACCGGACCAGCGGGGCCTCAGTACTTC,CASGTGPAGPQYF
TRBV20-1,TRBD2,TRBJ2-5,.,TGCAGTGCTAGAGTTGGGTTCGGGACTATAGAGACCCAGTACTTC,CSARVGFGTIETQYF
TRBV6-2/TRBV6-3,.,TRBJ2-7,few,TGTGCCAGCAAAACGGATAGCTCCTACGAGCAGTACTTC,CASKTDSSYEQYF
TRBV4-1,.,TRBJ1-2,few,TGCGCCAGCAGCCAAGATAGGGGGTTCGCGGGCCGTGGCTACACCTTC,CASSQDRGFAGRGYTF
TRBV20-1,.,TRBJ2-6,.,TGCAGTGCTAGAGCAGGGTGGGGGGCCAACGTCCTGACTTTC,CSARAGWGANVLTF
TRBV20-1,.,TRBJ1-1,.,TGCAGTGCTCGAGAACAGGGATTCACTGAAGCCTTCTTT,CSAREQGFTEAFF
TRBV20-1,TRBD1,TRBJ1-1,few,TGCAGTGCCGGGACAGACCTTAACACTGAAGCTTTCTTT,CSAGTDLNTEAFF
TRBV2,.,TRBJ2-5,.,TGTGCCAGCAGGGCTTCCGAGAGATCAACCCAGTACTTC,CASRASERSTQYF
TRBV20-1,TRBD2,TRBJ2-1,.,TGCAGTGCTAGATTGCCGGGACTAGCGGGAGAAAGCTCCTACAATGAGCAGTTCTTC,CSARLPGLAGESSYNEQFF
TRBV7-9,TRBD1,TRBJ1-1,.,TGTGCCAGCAGCTTAGTTGCCGGGACAGGGTTCACTGAAGCTTTCTTT,CASSLVAGTGFTEAFF
TRBV5-1,.,TRBJ2-3,.,TGCGCCAGCAGCTACAGTATGGGCACAGATACGCAGTATTTT,CASSYSMGTDTQYF
TRBV12-3/TRBV12-4,.,TRBJ2-2,few,TGTGCCAGCAGCAGTACTCGGGACGGGGAGCTGTTTTTT,CASSSTRDGELFF
TRBV6-6,.,TRBJ2-7,.,TGTGCCAGCAGTTACACCACAGGGCCAGCCTACGAGCAGTACTTC,CASSYTTGPAYEQYF
TRBV6-5,.,TRBJ2-1,few,TGTGCCAGCCGCGGACAGTCCTACAATGAGCAGTTCTTC,CASRGQSYNEQFF
TRBV29-1,.,TRBJ1-3,few,TGCAGCGTTGTGGGGGCTTCTGGAAACACCATATATTTT,CSVVGASGNTIYF
TRBV7-9,TRBD2,TRBJ2-5,many,TGTGCCAGCAGCAACGGACTAGCGGCTCAAGAGACCCAGTACTTC,CASSNGLAAQETQYF
TRBV7-9,TRBD2,TRBJ2-5,few,TGTGCCAGCAGCCTACTAGCGGGAGGGCCCCTTGAGCAAGAGACCCAGTACTTC,CASSLLAGGPLEQETQYF
TRBV20-1,.,TRBJ2-2,few,TGCAGTGCTAGAGATGGACCCGGGGAGCTGTTTTTT,CSARDGPGELFF
TRBV10-2,.,TRBJ1-6,.,TGCGCCAGCAGCCCCGGGCACGGCACCTATAATTCACCCCTCCACTTT,CASSPGHGTYNSPLHF
TRBV15,.,TRBJ2-5,.,TGTGCCACCAGTACTGGGGCCCTAGGCGCCGAGACCCGGTACTTC,CATSTGALGAETRYF
TRBV20-1,.,TRBJ1-1,.,TGCAGTGCTAGAGATTTGGGGGCGCCGGGCACTGAAGCTTTCTTT,CSARDLGAPGTEAFF
TRBV20-1,.,TRBJ2-1,.,TGCAGTACCTCAACAGGTTCCAATGAGCAGTTCTTC,CSTSTGSNEQFF
TRBV28,.,TRBJ2-7,.,TGTGCCAGCATTGGGGGAGGTTACGAGCAGTACTTC,CASIGGGYEQYF
TRBV10-3,.,TRBJ2-1,few,TGTGCCACCTCCCCCGGGGAGAGGTACAATGAGCAGTTCTTC,CATSPGERYNEQFF
TRBV3-1,TRBD1,TRBJ1-2,few,TGTGCCAGCAGCCACGGCAGGGGGGGTGGCTACACCTTC,CASSHGRGGGYTF
TRBV27,.,TRBJ2-5,.,TGTGCCAGCACCCCGAGTGGGGTTGTCGACGAGACCCAGTACTTC,CASTPSGVVDETQYF
TRBV29-1,.,TRBJ2-4,few,TGCAGCGTTCTCGCGGCCAAGGGCATTCAGTACTTC,CSVLAAKGIQYF
TRBV24-1,.,TRBJ2-2,.,TGTGCCACCAGCGGGATATCGAACACCGGGGAGCTGTTTTTT,CATSGISNTGELFF
TRBV20-1,.,TRBJ1-3,few,TGCAGTGCTAGTGCCGGTGGTGGCACCATATATTTT,CSASAGGGTIYF
TRBV7-6,.,TRBJ2-7,.,TGTGCCAGCAGCTTCGCCCTCAAGGGCGAGCAGTACTTC,CASSFALKGEQYF
TRBV6-6,.,TRBJ2-5,.,TGTGCCAGCAGTTACTGGGACACTAAAGAGACCCAGTACTTC,CASSYWDTKETQYF
TRBV20-1,.,TRBJ2-7,.,TGCAGTGCCCCGAAGCTAACAGGGAAGGTCTACGAGCAGTACTTC,CSAPKLTGKVYEQYF
TRBV10-3,.,TRBJ1-3,few,TGTGCCATCAGGCCGAGGGGGGTTTTTTCTGGAAACACCATATATTTT,CAIRPRGVFSGNTIYF
TRBV20-1,.,TRBJ2-5,many,TGCAGTGCCAGTCAAGAGACCCAGTACTTC,CSASQETQYF
TRBV29-1,TRBD1,TRBJ1-1,.,TGCAGCGTTGATCACCGGGACAGGGGTAACACTGAAGCTTTCTTT,CSVDHRDRGNTEAFF
TRBV19,.,TRBJ2-3,.,TGTGCCAGTAACCCGGGGGATTTCACAGATACGCAGTATTTT,CASNPGDFTDTQYF
TRBV5-1,TRBD1,TRBJ1-2,.,TGCGCCGGCAGCCCCGACAGGGTAGACGGCTACACCTTC,CAGSPDRVDGYTF
TRBV19,TRBD1,TRBJ1-5,few,TGTGCCAGTAGTAGGGGACAGGGCACTCAGCCCCAGCATTTT,CASSRGQGTQPQHF